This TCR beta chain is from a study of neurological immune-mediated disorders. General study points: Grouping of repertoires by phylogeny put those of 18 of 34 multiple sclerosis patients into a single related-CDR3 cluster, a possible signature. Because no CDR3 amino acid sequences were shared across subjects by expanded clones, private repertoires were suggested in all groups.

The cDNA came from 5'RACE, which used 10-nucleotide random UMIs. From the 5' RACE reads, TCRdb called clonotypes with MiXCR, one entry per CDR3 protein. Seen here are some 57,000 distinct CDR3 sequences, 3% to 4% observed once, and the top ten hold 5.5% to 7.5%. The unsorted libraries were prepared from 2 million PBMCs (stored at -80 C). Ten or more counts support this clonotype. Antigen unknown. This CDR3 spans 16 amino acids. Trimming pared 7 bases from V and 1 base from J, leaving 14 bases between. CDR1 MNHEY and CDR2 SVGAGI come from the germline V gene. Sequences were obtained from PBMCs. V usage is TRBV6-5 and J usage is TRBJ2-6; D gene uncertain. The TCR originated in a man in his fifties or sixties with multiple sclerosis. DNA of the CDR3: TGTGCCAGCATGAGGTTGGTTCGGTCTGGGGCCAACGTCCTGACTTTC. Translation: CASMRLVRSGANVLTF.